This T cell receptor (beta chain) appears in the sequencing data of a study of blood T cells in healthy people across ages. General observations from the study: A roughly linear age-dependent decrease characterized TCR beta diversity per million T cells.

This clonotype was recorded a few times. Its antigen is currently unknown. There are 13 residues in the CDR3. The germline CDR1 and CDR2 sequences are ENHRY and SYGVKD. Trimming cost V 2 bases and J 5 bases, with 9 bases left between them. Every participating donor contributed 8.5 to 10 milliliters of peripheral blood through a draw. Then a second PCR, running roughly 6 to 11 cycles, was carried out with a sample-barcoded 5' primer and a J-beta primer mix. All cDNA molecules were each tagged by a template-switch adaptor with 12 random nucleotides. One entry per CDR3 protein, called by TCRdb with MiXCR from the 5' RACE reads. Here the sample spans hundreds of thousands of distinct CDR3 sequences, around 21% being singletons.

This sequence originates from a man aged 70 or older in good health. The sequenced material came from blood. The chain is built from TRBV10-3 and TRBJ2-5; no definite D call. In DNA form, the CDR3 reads TGTGCCATCAGTGAGGGCGTCCCGGAGACCCAGTACTTC. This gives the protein CAISEGVPETQYF.